These 21 T cell receptor beta chains share one sample of origin, sequenced in a study of T-cell reconstitution after alpha-beta-depleted transplantation in children. Unique molecular identifiers were built into the TCRbeta library. TCRdb reprocessed the PCR reads with MiXCR, giving one entry per CDR3 protein. Seen here are 500,000 to 650,000 distinct CDR3 sequences, 9.5% to 12% observed once, and the top ten hold 14%. The source was PBMCs, mostly from graft donor cells, collected 180 days after TCRalphabeta/CD19-depleted stem cell transplant. The receptor set was obtained from a female patient aged 2 to 10 who had a stem cell transplant for aplastic anemia, so the T cells may come from the graft donor.

The chain combines TRBV2 with TRBJ2-7; 10 nucleotides agree with TRBD1. The V gene's germline CDR1 is SNHLY and CDR2 FYNNEI. The CDR3 runs 14 residues. Trimming cost V 7 bases and J 5 bases; bases outside gene matches: 8. CDR3 in DNA: TGTGCCAGCAAAACGGGACAGGGGCTCCACGAGCAGTACGTC. This encodes CASKTGQGLHEQYV.

A few counts support this clonotype. V usage is TRBV18 and J usage is TRBJ1-5, with D possibly being TRBD1 (5 bases). The germline CDR1 and CDR2 sequences are KGHSH and LQKENI. The CDR3 extends over 16 amino acids. V lost 2 bases and J 3 bases, leaving 14 bases between the germline ends. This CDR3 reads CASSPSGTGHNQPQHF. CDR3 in DNA: TGTGCCAGCTCACCAAGTGGAACAGGTCACAATCAGCCCCAGCATTTT.

This clonotype was seen only a few times. J is TRBJ1-5 and V is TRBV20-1; the D gene is possibly TRBD1 (6 bases). The CDR3 has 14 residues. Germline V gene lookup returns CDR1 DFQATT and CDR2 SNEGSKA (reference sequence). V lost 3 bases and J lost 6, with 15 bases in between. CDR3 DNA sequence: TGCAGTGCTAGGAGTTCGAGGGGGGGTCAGCCCCAGCATTTT. This encodes CSARSSRGGQPQHF.

This clonotype was seen repeatedly, ten times or more. The CDR3 DNA is TGCGCCAGCAGCACTCCCCAGGGGATGAACACTGAAGCTTTCTTT. It translates to CASSTPQGMNTEAFF. V is TRBV5-1 and J is TRBJ1-1, with a tentative D call TRBD1 (6 bases). Trimming removed 4 bases at V and 0 bases at J, with 13 bases between. CDR1 is SGHRS and CDR2 is YFSETQ in the germline V gene. The CDR3 runs to 15 residues.

The V and J genes are TRBV12-3 or TRBV12-4 and TRBJ1-4; D is ambiguous. V was cut by 5 bases and J by 5 bases, with 21 bases left in between. The CDR3 covers 17 residues. The CDR3 is CASSLIDPGARNEKLFF. The CDR3 DNA reads TGTGCCAGCAGTCTAATAGATCCAGGTGCCCGAAATGAAAAACTGTTTTTT.

This clonotype showed up many times. This chain connects TRBV20-1 to TRBJ2-3; TRBD2 is a possible D gene (5 bases). The length of the CDR3 is 14 residues. V was cut by 1 base and J by 1 base, with 9 bases left in between. CDR1 DFQATT and CDR2 SNEGSKA come from the germline V gene (reference sequence). The CDR3 loop is CSARAGIGTDTQYF. The DNA of the CDR3 is TGCAGTGCTAGAGCCGGGATTGGCACAGATACGCAGTATTTT.

This chain links TRBV7-2 with TRBJ1-1; the D is unclear. CDR3 size: 12 residues. The germline V gene has CDR1 SGHTA and CDR2 FQGNSA. With 2 bases removed from V and 4 bases from J, the gap between germline ends came to 5 bases. The CDR3 here is CASSLIGTEAFF. In DNA form, the CDR3 reads TGTGCCAGCAGCTTAATTGGCACTGAAGCTTTCTTT. The whole variable domain, filled in from reference TRBV7-2 and TRBJ1-1, reads GAGVSQSPSNKVTEKGKDVELRCDPISGHTALYWYRQSLGQGLEFLIYFQGNSAPDKSGLPSDRFSAERTGGSVSTLTIQRTQQEDSAVYLCASSLIGTEAFFGQGTRLTVV.

The chain employs TRBV5-4 and TRBJ1-3; D is possibly TRBD1 (6 bases). The CDR3 is made up of 16 amino acids. Germline assignment: CDR1 SGHNT and CDR2 YYREEE (reference sequence). Between the trimmed V and J ends, which lost 4 bases and 0 bases, there was a span of 14 bases. The CDR3 region is CASSRSGVLSGNTIYF. For the CDR3, the DNA is TGTGCCAGCAGCCGTTCAGGGGTGCTCTCTGGAAACACCATATATTTT.

This clonotype showed up many times. The chain combines TRBV28 with TRBJ2-3; D is unresolved. Per germline, CDR1 MDHEN and CDR2 SYDVKM. The CDR3 extends over 14 amino acids. V lost 5 bases to trimming and J lost 4 bases, with 13 bases between them. The CDR3 is CASSNGPSPDTQYF. The CDR3 DNA reads as TGTGCCAGCAGTAACGGGCCAAGCCCAGATACGCAGTATTTT.

This clonotype was found a few times. This chain links TRBV28 with TRBJ2-2; 7 bases agree with TRBD2. CDR3 size: 15 residues. CDR1 MDHEN and CDR2 SYDVKM come from the germline V gene. Trimming cost V 2 bases and J 5 bases; bases outside gene matches: 5. The CDR3 sequence is CASSLAGVRTGELFF. In DNA form, the CDR3 reads TGTGCCAGCAGTTTAGCGGGAGTGCGGACCGGGGAGCTGTTTTTT. The variable domain in full, completed from reference TRBV28 and TRBJ2-2, reads DVKVTQSSRYLVKRTGEKVFLECVQDMDHENMFWYRQDPGLGLRLIYFSYDVKMKEKGDIPEGYSVSREKKERFSLILESASTNQTSMYLCASSLAGVRTGELFFGEGSRLTVL.

The sample holds a few counts of this clonotype. V usage is TRBV4-1 and J usage is TRBJ2-1, with unresolved D. The CDR3 is made up of 15 amino acids. V shed 0 bases and J shed 8 bases, with 14 bases lying between them. CDR1 and CDR2 (germline): MGHRA, YSYEKL. The DNA of the CDR3 is TGCGCCAGCAGCCAAGAAGGTCTGGGCGCGGATGAGCAGTTCTTC. It encodes CASSQEGLGADEQFF.

This clonotype has only a few counts. V is TRBV30 and J is TRBJ2-1; D is possibly TRBD2 (5 bases). Germline CDR1 reads GTSNPN; CDR2 reads SVGIG (reference sequence). Trimming shortened V by 3 bases and J by 6 bases, and 9 bases separated the two germline ends. The CDR3 covers 12 residues. The CDR3 DNA reads as TGTGCCTGGAGGCTTCGGGGCAATGAGCAGTTCTTC. Its translation: CAWRLRGNEQFF.

The genes are TRBV15 and TRBJ1-3, with 7 bases that match TRBD1. Germline CDR1 and CDR2: LNHNV and YYDKDF (reference sequence). V dropped 1 base and J dropped 2; count of bases not matched to a gene: 5. This CDR3 has 16 amino acids. For the CDR3, the DNA is TGTGCCACCAGCAGAGTACAGGGGAGGACTGGAAACACCATATATTTT. This encodes CATSRVQGRTGNTIYF.

V is TRBV28 and J is TRBJ1-3; D may be TRBD1 (6 bases). Germline CDR1 MDHEN, CDR2 SYDVKM. The CDR3 has 13 residues. The CDR3 DNA is TGTGGCTGCAGGGGATCCCCTGGAAACACCATATATTTT. This encodes CGCRGSPGNTIYF.

This clonotype was observed a few times. V usage is TRBV6-1 and J usage is TRBJ2-5; D not resolved. V lost 4 bases to trimming and J lost 5 bases, with 14 bases between them. From germline, CDR1 is MNHNS and CDR2 SASEGT. The CDR3 runs 14 residues. The CDR3 sequence: CASSARPGWETQYF. The CDR3 DNA reads TGTGCCAGCAGTGCCAGACCCGGTTGGGAGACCCAGTACTTC.

The J gene is TRBJ2-5, the V gene TRBV24-1, with 7 bases that match TRBD1. This CDR3 has 15 amino acids. The V segment lost 4 bases and the J segment 4 bases; nucleotides outside the gene matches: 8. Germline V lookup: CDR1 KGHDR, CDR2 SFDVKD. CDR3 sequence: CATSDPRQGRETQYF. CDR3 nucleotides: TGTGCCACCAGTGACCCGAGACAGGGAAGAGAGACCCAGTACTTC.

This clonotype was counted between two and nine times. The V and J genes are TRBV20-1 and TRBJ1-5; a possible D gene is TRBD1 (6 bases). The CDR3 has 13 residues. Germline assignment: CDR1 DFQATT and CDR2 SNEGSKA (reference sequence). The germline V and J ends were trimmed by 6 bases and 6 bases, with 15 bases remaining between them. CDR3 DNA sequence: TGCAGTGCGGCAAACAGGGTTGGTCAGCCCCAGCATTTT. Translation gives CSAANRVGQPQHF.

This clonotype showed up just a few times. The rearrangement links TRBV5-1 to TRBJ2-5, with D possibly being TRBD2 (5 bases). CDR1 and CDR2 (germline): SGHRS, YFSETQ. Deletions cut 4 bases from V and 4 bases from J, with 14 bases between. CDR3 length equals 14 residues. CDR3 in amino acids: CASSRQREGETQYF. The DNA of the CDR3 is TGCGCCAGCAGCCGACAAAGAGAGGGAGAGACCCAGTACTTC.

V and J are TRBV12-3 or TRBV12-4 and TRBJ2-7; D is undetermined. The CDR3 covers 15 residues. Trimming took off 3 bases at V and 5 bases at J, with 17 bases between the two ends. The CDR3 reads CASSFDMPRPHEQYF. The CDR3 nucleotides are TGTGCCAGCAGTTTCGACATGCCCCGTCCCCACGAGCAGTACTTC.

The chain combines TRBV29-1 with TRBJ2-7, with unresolved D. This CDR3 contains 11 residues. Trimming removed 6 bases from V and 1 base from J, with 7 bases in between. CDR1 and CDR2 (germline): SQVTM, ANQGSEA. In DNA form, the CDR3 reads TGCAGCGTAGGTATTTCCTACGAGCAGTACTTC. Protein sequence: CSVGISYEQYF.

V is TRBV5-6 and J is TRBJ2-5, with a tentative D call TRBD2 (6 bases). CDR1 and CDR2 (germline): SGHDT, YYEEEE. The CDR3 spans 15 residues. The ends were cut back, 0 bases at V and 2 bases at J, with 11 bases in the middle. The CDR3 DNA sequence: TGTGCCAGCAGCTTGGAAAGGGGACTTCAAGAGACCCAGTACTTC. It encodes CASSLERGLQETQYF.